The present entry profiles one TCR beta chain with its context. The antigen is not known. The source of the sample is a study of long-term antiretroviral therapy in people with HIV. Broader study findings: Diversity went up after ART and still fell short of transplant donor controls. In the period from about 2004 to 2018, blood was collected, possibly under older ART regimens. Clones that expanded before ART (that is, prior to treatment) dominated the repertoire at all time points.

The ends were cut back, 4 bases at V and 5 bases at J, with 14 bases in the middle. The CDR3 length is 14 residues. Germline V gene sequence: CDR1 MGHRA, CDR2 YSYEKL. An immunoSEQ assay, version v3.0, was performed at survey level. Sequencing was designed to cover roughly 40,000-50,000 T-cell genomes in each sample. Libraries were prepared by immunoSEQ multiplex PCR; TCRdb keeps only in-frame clonotypes and omits some of them. The table includes over 25,000 clones, about 98% detected once. The specimen was unsorted PBMCs, collected 7.6 years after starting antiretroviral therapy. This TCR was recovered from a man aged 25 to 40 with HIV. The chain uses TRBV4-1 and TRBJ2-5, with TRBD1 as a possible D gene (6 bases). This CDR3 reads CASSLPGVLETQYF. The CDR3 DNA reads TGCGCCAGCAGCCTTCCAGGGGTACTGGAGACCCAGTACTTC.